This TCR beta chain is drawn from a study of T cell responses to AZD1222 COVID-19 vaccine. Whole-study results and caveats: Vaccine-associated CD4 TCRs spanned spike, dominant at 160-218 and 743-854. AZD1222 recipients seropositive at baseline numbered only six. White British donors predominated, females outnumbered males, and clonal diversity was possibly underestimated.

CDR3 size: 14 residues. The germline V gene has CDR1 MDHEN and CDR2 SYDVKM. V was clipped by 6 bases and J by 3 bases, with 14 bases between them. Some clones are missing from TCRdb's copy, which holds only in-frame ones; the method was immunoSEQ multiplex PCR. The sample shows around 100,000 clones, roughly 90% of them seen only once. Details on this clone: Its antigen is undetermined.

This TCR came from an adult in good health. The chain joins TRBV28 to TRBJ1-1, with D uncertain. The specimen was peripheral blood, collected on day 0 of AZD1222 vaccination. The CDR3 sequence is CASSRWEQDTEAFF. DNA of the CDR3: TGTGCCAGCAGCCGTTGGGAGCAGGACACTGAAGCTTTCTTT.